These 22 T cell receptor beta chains originate from one sample sequenced in a study of T cell changes during pregnancy in multiple sclerosis. Generated by immunoSEQ multiplex PCR, the TCRdb table keeps only in-frame clones and is missing some. Of 30,000 or so clones in the sample, roughly 87% are singletons; the top ten hold roughly 10%. The sequencing here drew on CD8+ T cells from peripheral blood mononuclear cells, taken in the first trimester of pregnancy. Source of these receptors: a female donor with multiple sclerosis, enrolled in a pregnancy study.

V and J are TRBV6-4 and TRBJ2-3; possible D gene TRBD2, 5 bases. V lost 2 bases and J 3 bases, leaving 6 bases between the germline ends. The CDR3 sequence is 13 residues long. Germline CDR1 reads MRHNA; CDR2 reads SNTAGT. The CDR3 protein is CASSDRGTDTQYF. The CDR3 DNA is TGTGCCAGCAGTGACCGGGGTACAGATACGCAGTATTTT.

This clone was detected only once. The CDR3 bases are TGTGCCAGCAGTCCTTGGACTTCTTCCTACAATGAGCAGTTCTTC. Its protein product is CASSPWTSSYNEQFF. The rearrangement links TRBV6-5 to TRBJ2-1; tentatively, D is TRBD2 (5 bases). The CDR3 covers 15 residues. Germline V gives CDR1 MNHEY, CDR2 SVGAGI. The germline V and J ends were trimmed by 5 bases and 1 base, with 12 bases remaining between them.

The rearrangement uses TRBV4-3 and TRBJ1-5; 10 bases are a match to TRBD1. Germline CDR1 and CDR2: LGHNA and YSLEER. With V trimmed by 4 bases and J by 3 bases, 6 bases remained unmatched. This CDR3 region has 16 residues. CDR3 amino acids: CASSPGTGAINQPQHF. The CDR3 region has the DNA TGCGCCAGCAGCCCCGGGACAGGGGCGATCAATCAGCCCCAGCATTTT.

This clone was seen a few times. This chain links TRBV27 with TRBJ1-2, with 7 bases aligning to TRBD1. From germline, CDR1 is MNHEY and CDR2 SMNVEV (reference sequence). The CDR3 totals 13 residues. The junction had 5 bases not matched to a gene; V was cut back by 6 bases and J by 4 bases. The chain's CDR3 is CASRPTGSYGYTF. The DNA for the CDR3 is TGTGCCAGCAGGCCGACAGGGAGCTATGGCTACACCTTC.

This clone was found once. J is TRBJ2-7 and V is TRBV5-8, with 9 bases aligning to TRBD2. The DNA end is more similar to TRBJ2-1, so the J call may be wrong. This CDR3 spans 18 amino acids. Germline V gene sequence: CDR1 SGHTS, CDR2 YDEGEE. CDR3 bases: TGTGCCAGCAGCTTGGATAGCGGGAGCGGCGGTAGCTACAATGAGCAGTTCTTC. Translated, it gives CASSLDSGSGGSYNEQFF.

This clone was counted once. The chain uses TRBV7-3 and TRBJ2-1; the match to TRBD1 covers 7 bases. V dropped 1 base and J dropped 4; count of bases not matched to a gene: 4. CDR3 length: 15 amino acids. The germline V gene has CDR1 SGHTA and CDR2 FQGTGA. CDR3 loop: CASSLIGGPYNEQFF. The DNA of the CDR3 is TGTGCCAGCAGCTTAATAGGGGGCCCGTACAATGAGCAGTTCTTC.

The J gene is TRBJ2-1, the V gene TRBV5-4, with 7 bases identical to TRBD2. With V trimmed by 7 bases and J by 4 bases, 5 bases remained unmatched. Germline lookup yields CDR1 SGHNT and CDR2 YYREEE (reference sequence). The CDR3 loop spans 13 amino acids. DNA of the CDR3: TGTGCCAGCCCAAGCGGGACTTACAATGAGCAGTTCTTC. Amino acids: CASPSGTYNEQFF.

This clone came up a few times. The chain combines TRBV6-1 with TRBJ1-3; maybe TRBD1 (5 bases). With 1 base removed from V and 0 bases from J, the gap between germline ends came to 10 bases. The CDR3 has 16 amino acids. Germline CDR1 is MNHNS and CDR2 is SASEGT. CDR3 in DNA: TGTGCCAGCAGTGAAGTCGAAGACAGCTCTGGAAACACCATATATTTT. It yields the protein CASSEVEDSSGNTIYF.

The V call is TRBV19, the J call TRBJ2-2, with 9 bases identical to TRBD1. J was trimmed by 6 bases and V by 7 bases; bases with no gene match: 18. The germline V gene encodes CDR1 LNHDA and CDR2 SQIVND (reference sequence). There are 18 residues in the CDR3. CDR3 region: CASNALRITGGASGELFF. CDR3 in DNA: TGTGCCAGTAACGCCTTGAGAATCACAGGGGGCGCATCCGGGGAGCTGTTTTTT. Based on the CDR3 plus reference TRBV19 and TRBJ2-2, the full variable domain is DGGITQSPKYLFRKEGQNVTLSCEQNLNHDAMYWYRQDPGQGLRLIYYSQIVNDFQKGDIAEGYSVSREKKESFPLTVTSAQKNPTAFYLCASNALRITGGASGELFFGEGSRLTVL.

The J gene is TRBJ1-1, the V gene TRBV4-1, with D possibly TRBD1 on 5 matching bases. Germline CDR1 reads MGHRA; CDR2 reads YSYEKL. The V end lost 5 bases, the J end lost 1 base, and 11 bases lay between the germline ends. This CDR3 has 14 residues. The CDR3 region has the DNA TGCGCCAGCAGCTATGACAGCAAGAACACTGAAGCTTTCTTT. Its protein is CASSYDSKNTEAFF.

The chain combines TRBV7-9 with TRBJ2-7; a weak D match, TRBD1 (6 bases). The germline V gene has CDR1 SEHNR and CDR2 FQNEAQ (reference sequence). The CDR3 covers 15 residues. V was clipped by 1 base and J by 5 bases, with 15 bases between them. The CDR3, as DNA: TGTGCCAGCAGCTTAGTACAACAGGGAGCGCACGAGCAGTACTTC. Amino acids: CASSLVQQGAHEQYF.

The chain links TRBV30 to TRBJ1-2; 12 bases fit TRBD1. From germline, CDR1 is GTSNPN and CDR2 SVGIG (reference sequence). This CDR3 is 13 amino acids long. The trim removed 5 bases at V and 6 bases at J, leaving 4 bases unmatched. The CDR3 reads CAWGTGGIDGYTF. CDR3 bases: TGTGCCTGGGGGACAGGGGGCATTGATGGCTACACCTTC.

The gene calls are TRBV15 and TRBJ2-7; D possibly corresponds to TRBD2 (6 bases). Germline loops: CDR1 LNHNV, CDR2 YYDKDF (reference sequence). This CDR3 spans 15 amino acids. The V end was cut by 0 bases, the J end by 2 bases, with 11 bases between. CDR3 nucleotide sequence: TGTGCCACCAGCAGAGATCGTACGGGAGCCTACGAGCAGTACTTC. This sequence encodes CATSRDRTGAYEQYF.

The rearrangement links TRBV5-6 to TRBJ2-2, with D possibly being TRBD1 (6 bases). The CDR3 is 15 amino acids. V shed 5 bases and J shed 2 bases, with 13 bases lying between them. Germline-derived CDR1 and CDR2 are SGHDT and YYEEEE. CDR3 in amino acids: CASSIGTPNTGELFF. As DNA, the CDR3 is TGTGCCAGCAGTATCGGGACACCAAACACCGGGGAGCTGTTTTTT.

This chain uses TRBV4-2 with TRBJ2-3; the D gene is possibly TRBD2 (5 bases). CDR1 is LGHNA, CDR2 YNFKEQ, per germline. CDR3 length: 16 amino acids. V was shortened by 4 bases and J by 0 bases, with 14 bases between the two germline ends. CDR3 in amino acids: CASSPYTRMSTDTQYF. The CDR3 coding sequence is TGTGCCAGCAGCCCCTACACTAGGATGAGCACAGATACGCAGTATTTT.

The chain carries TRBV7-2 and TRBJ1-1, with D uncertain. The germline V gene has CDR1 SGHTA and CDR2 FQGNSA. The V end lost 3 bases, the J end lost 3 bases, and 11 bases lay between the germline ends. This CDR3 contains 14 residues. DNA of the CDR3: TGTGCCAGCAGCTTGAACGGGGTGGACACTGAAGCTTTCTTT. This codes for CASSLNGVDTEAFF.

The chain is built from TRBV27 and TRBJ2-1, with 9 bases lining up with TRBD2. The CDR3 loop spans 14 amino acids. Per germline, CDR1 MNHEY and CDR2 SMNVEV (reference sequence). The trim removed 7 bases at V and 9 bases at J, leaving 10 bases unmatched. CDR3 sequence reads: CASNNVGSGSEQFF. In DNA form, the CDR3 reads TGTGCCAGCAACAACGTAGGTAGCGGGAGTGAGCAGTTCTTC.

The gene calls are TRBV11-1 and TRBJ2-5; a weak D match, TRBD1 (5 bases). The CDR3 has 14 residues. In germline, CDR1 is SGHAT, CDR2 FQDESV (reference sequence). Trimming stripped 2 bases from V and 4 bases from J, with 11 bases between. For the CDR3, the DNA is TGTGCCAGCAGCTTACTAGGGGTCCGAGAGACCCAGTACTTC. Protein product: CASSLLGVRETQYF.

This clone showed up just a few times. The V and J genes are TRBV6-4 and TRBJ2-3; TRBD2 agrees at 11 bases. CDR1 is MRHNA, CDR2 SNTAGT, per germline. Trimming cost V 6 bases and J 2 bases; bases outside gene matches: 7. The CDR3 extends over 16 amino acids. The CDR3, as DNA: TGTGCCAGCAGCGCTCAGACTAGCGGGGACACAGATACGCAGTATTTT. Protein: CASSAQTSGDTDTQYF.

This clone was seen a single time. The CDR3 DNA reads TGTGCCAGCAGCGCGGGGATCCACTATGGCTACACCTTC. Its translation is CASSAGIHYGYTF. The rearrangement links TRBV5-6 to TRBJ1-2; D remains ambiguous. This CDR3 spans 13 amino acids. The V gene's germline CDR1 is SGHDT and CDR2 YYEEEE. Deletions cut 4 bases from V and 3 bases from J, with 10 bases between.

The V call is TRBV10-3, the J call TRBJ2-2; D remains ambiguous. V was clipped by 10 bases and J by 4 bases, with 22 bases between them. The CDR3 extends over 16 amino acids. CDR1 is ENHRY and CDR2 is SYGVKD in the germline V gene. The CDR3, as DNA: TGTGCCACCCTATACTTAACACCAGACTTCACCGGGGAGCTGTTTTTT. Its protein product is CATLYLTPDFTGELFF.

This clone showed up just once. V usage is TRBV4-1 and J usage is TRBJ1-4, with D unresolved. The CDR3 has 17 amino acids. Germline V gene lookup returns CDR1 MGHRA and CDR2 YSYEKL. V lost 0 bases, J lost 0 bases, and 11 bases lay in between. Here the CDR3 reads CASSQESLAATNEKLFF. The CDR3 region has the DNA TGCGCCAGCAGCCAAGAGTCCTTGGCTGCAACTAATGAAAAACTGTTTTTT.